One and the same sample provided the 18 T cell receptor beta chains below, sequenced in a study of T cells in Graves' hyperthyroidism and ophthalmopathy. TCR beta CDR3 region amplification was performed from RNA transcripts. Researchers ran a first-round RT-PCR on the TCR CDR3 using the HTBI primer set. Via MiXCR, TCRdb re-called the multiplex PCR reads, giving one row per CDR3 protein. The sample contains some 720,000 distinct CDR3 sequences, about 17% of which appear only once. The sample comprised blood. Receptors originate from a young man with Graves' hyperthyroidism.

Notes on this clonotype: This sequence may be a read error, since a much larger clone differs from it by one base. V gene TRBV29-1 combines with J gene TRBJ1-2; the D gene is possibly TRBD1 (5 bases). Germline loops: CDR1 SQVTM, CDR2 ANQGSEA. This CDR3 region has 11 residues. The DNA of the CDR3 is TGCAGCTCCCGGGGGAGCTATGGCCACACCTTC. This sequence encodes CSSRGSYGHTF.

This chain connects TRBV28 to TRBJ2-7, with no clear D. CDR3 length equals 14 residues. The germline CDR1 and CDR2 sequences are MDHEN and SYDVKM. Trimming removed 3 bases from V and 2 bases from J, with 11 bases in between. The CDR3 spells CASSFQGSTYEQYF. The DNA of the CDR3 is TGTGCCAGCAGTTTTCAAGGGTCAACCTACGAGCAGTACTTC.

The CDR3 protein is CASSLMRGFEKLFF. The DNA of the CDR3 is TGTGCCAGCAGTTTGATGCGCGGGTTTGAAAAACTGTTTTTT. This rearrangement joins TRBV28 to TRBJ1-4; D not resolved. This CDR3 is 14 amino acids long. CDR1 and CDR2 from the germline V gene are MDHEN and SYDVKM. V was shortened by 3 bases and J by 7 bases, with 12 bases between the two germline ends.

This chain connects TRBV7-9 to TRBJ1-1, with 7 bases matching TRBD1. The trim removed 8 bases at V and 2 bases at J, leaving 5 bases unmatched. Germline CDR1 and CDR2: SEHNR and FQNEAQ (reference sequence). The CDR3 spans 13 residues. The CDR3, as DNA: TGTGCCAGCGAGTGGGACAGAAACACTGAAGCTTTCTTT. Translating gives CASEWDRNTEAFF. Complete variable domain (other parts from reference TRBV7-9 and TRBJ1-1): DTGVSQNPRHKITKRGQNVTFRCDPISEHNRLYWYRQTLGQGPEFLTYFQNEAQLEKSRLLSDRFSAERPKGSFSTLEIQRTEQGDSAMYLCASEWDRNTEAFFGQGTRLTVV.

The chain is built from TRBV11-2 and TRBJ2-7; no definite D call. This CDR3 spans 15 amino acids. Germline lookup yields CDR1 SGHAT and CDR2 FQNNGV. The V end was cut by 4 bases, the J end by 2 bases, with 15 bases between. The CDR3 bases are TGTGCCAGCAGCTCCGTGGATCAACCAACCTACGAGCAGTACTTC. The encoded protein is CASSSVDQPTYEQYF.

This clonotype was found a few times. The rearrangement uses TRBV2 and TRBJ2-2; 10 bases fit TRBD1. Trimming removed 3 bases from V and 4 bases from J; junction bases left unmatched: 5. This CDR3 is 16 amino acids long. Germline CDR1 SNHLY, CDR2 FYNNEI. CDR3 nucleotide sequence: TGTGCCAGCAGTGACTCGCGGACAGGGGGCACCGGGGAGCTGTTTTTT. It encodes CASSDSRTGGTGELFF.

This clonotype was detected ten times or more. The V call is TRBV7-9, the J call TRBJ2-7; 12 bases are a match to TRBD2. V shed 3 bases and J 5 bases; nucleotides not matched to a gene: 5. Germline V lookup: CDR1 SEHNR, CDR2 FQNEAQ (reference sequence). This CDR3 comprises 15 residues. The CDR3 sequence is CASSFPTSGSDEQYF. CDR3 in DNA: TGTGCCAGCAGCTTCCCGACTAGCGGGAGCGACGAGCAGTACTTC.

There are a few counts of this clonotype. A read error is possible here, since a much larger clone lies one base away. The CDR3 coding sequence is TGTGCCAGCACCGGACGGAGCTATGGCTACACCTTC. This sequence encodes CASTGRSYGYTF. The chain recombines TRBV6-2 or TRBV6-3 with TRBJ1-2, with D unclear. This CDR3 comprises 12 residues. Looked up from germline, CDR1 is MNHEY and CDR2 is SVGEGT. V lost 7 bases to trimming and J lost 4 bases, with 10 bases between them.

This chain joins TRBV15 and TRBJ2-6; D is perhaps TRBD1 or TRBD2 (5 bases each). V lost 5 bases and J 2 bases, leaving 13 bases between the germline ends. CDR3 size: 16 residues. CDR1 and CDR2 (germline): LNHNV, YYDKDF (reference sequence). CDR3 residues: CATSDPGQTGANVLTF. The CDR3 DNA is TGTGCCACCAGCGACCCGGGGCAGACTGGGGCCAACGTCCTGACTTTC.

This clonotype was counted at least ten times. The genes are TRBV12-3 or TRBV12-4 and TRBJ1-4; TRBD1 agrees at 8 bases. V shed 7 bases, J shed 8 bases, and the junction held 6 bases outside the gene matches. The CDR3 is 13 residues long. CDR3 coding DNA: TGTGCCAGCATCGACAGGGGCCACGAAAAACTGTTTTTT. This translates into CASIDRGHEKLFF.

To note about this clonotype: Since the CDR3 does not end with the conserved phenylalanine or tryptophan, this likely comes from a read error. The CDR3 is CSVPPPNMGYGYTL. For the CDR3, the DNA is TGCAGTGTCCCCCCCCCAAATATGGGATATGGCTACACCCTC. The chain recombines TRBV20-1 with TRBJ1-2; no definite D call. V was cut by 7 bases and J by 5 bases, with 20 bases left in between. CDR1 and CDR2 (germline): DFQATT, SNEGSKA (reference sequence). The CDR3 has 14 residues.

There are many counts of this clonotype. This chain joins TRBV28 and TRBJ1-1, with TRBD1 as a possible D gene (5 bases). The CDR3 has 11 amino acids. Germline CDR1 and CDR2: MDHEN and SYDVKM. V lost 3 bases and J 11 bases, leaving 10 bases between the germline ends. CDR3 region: CASSLGWGAFF. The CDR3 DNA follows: TGTGCCAGCAGTTTGGGCTGGGGGGCTTTCTTT.

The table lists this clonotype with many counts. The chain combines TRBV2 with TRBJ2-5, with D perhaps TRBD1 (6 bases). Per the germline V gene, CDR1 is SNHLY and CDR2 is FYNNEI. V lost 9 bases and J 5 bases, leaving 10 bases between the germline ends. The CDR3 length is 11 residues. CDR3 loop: CASFQGETQYF. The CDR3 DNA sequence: TGTGCCAGTTTCCAGGGGGAGACCCAGTACTTC.

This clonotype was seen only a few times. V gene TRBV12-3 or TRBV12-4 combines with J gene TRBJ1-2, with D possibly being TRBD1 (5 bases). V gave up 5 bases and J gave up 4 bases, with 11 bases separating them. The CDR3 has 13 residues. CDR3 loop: CASSPDIVYGYTF. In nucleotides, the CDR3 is TGTGCCAGCAGTCCGGACATCGTCTATGGCTACACCTTC.

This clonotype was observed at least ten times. The CDR3 region is CASLSQGNEQFF. The CDR3 region has the DNA TGTGCCAGCCTAAGCCAGGGCAATGAGCAGTTCTTC. The rearrangement links TRBV11-2 to TRBJ2-1, with D maybe TRBD1 (5 bases). V lost 8 bases and J 6 bases, leaving 11 bases between the germline ends. The V gene's germline CDR1 is SGHAT and CDR2 FQNNGV. CDR3 length: 12 residues. The entire variable domain, with the rest obtained from reference TRBV11-2 and TRBJ2-1, is as follows: EAGVAQSPRYKIIEKRQSVAFWCNPISGHATLYWYQQILGQGPKLLIQFQNNGVVDDSQLPKDRFSAERLKGVDSTLKIQPAKLEDSAVYLCASLSQGNEQFFGPGTRLTVL.

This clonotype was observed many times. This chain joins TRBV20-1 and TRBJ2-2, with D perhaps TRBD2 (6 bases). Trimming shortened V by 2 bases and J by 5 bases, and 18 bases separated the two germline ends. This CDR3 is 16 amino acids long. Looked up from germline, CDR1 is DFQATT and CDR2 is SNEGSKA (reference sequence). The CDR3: CSARPTGLAFTGELFF. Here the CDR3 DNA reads TGCAGTGCTAGACCTACTGGGCTAGCGTTTACCGGGGAGCTGTTTTTT.

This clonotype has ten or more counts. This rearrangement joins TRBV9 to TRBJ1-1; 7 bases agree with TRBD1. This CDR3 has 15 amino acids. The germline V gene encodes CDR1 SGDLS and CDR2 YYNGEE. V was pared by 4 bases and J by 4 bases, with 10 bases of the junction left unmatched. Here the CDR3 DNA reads TGTGCCAGCAGCCACCGACAGGGTAATCCCACTGAAGCTTTCTTT. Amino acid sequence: CASSHRQGNPTEAFF.

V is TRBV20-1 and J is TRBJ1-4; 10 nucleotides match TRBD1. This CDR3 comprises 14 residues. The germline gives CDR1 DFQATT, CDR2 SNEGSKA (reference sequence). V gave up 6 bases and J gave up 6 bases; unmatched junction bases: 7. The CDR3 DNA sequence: TGCAGTGCCTCCGGGACAGGGGTAGATGAAAAACTGTTTTTT. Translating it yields CSASGTGVDEKLFF.